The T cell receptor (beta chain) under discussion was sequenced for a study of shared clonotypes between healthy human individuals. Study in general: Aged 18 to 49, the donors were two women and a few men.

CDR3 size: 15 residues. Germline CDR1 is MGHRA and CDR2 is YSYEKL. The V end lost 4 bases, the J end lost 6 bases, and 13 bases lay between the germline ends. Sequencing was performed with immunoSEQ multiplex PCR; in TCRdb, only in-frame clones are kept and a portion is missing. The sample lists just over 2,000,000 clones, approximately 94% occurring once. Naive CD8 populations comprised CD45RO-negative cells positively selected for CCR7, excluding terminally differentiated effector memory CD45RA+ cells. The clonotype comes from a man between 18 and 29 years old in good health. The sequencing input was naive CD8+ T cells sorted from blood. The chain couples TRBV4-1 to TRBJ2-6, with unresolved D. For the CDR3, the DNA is TGCGCCAGCAGCCCCGGGCCCGACCTGGCCAACGTCCTGACTTTC. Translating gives CASSPGPDLANVLTF.